This record looks at one T cell receptor (beta chain) sequence and its context. This specimen belongs to a study of cytomegalovirus exposure and HLA in healthy donors. Here immunoSEQ multiplex PCR was the method, and the copy in TCRdb shows in-frame clones only, minus some. The table includes about 160,000 clones, roughly nine tenths detected once. This clonotype originated in a woman in her twenties or thirties in good health and CMV-seronegative. The sample consisted of PBMCs.

The CDR3 sequence: CASTLRAGTGYYEQYF. The CDR3 DNA reads TGTGCCAGCACCCTTCGAGCTGGGACAGGGTATTACGAGCAGTACTTC. The J gene is TRBJ2-7, the V gene TRBV28, with TRBD1 matching 9 bases. CDR1 and CDR2 (germline): MDHEN, SYDVKM. J was trimmed by 4 bases and V by 7 bases; bases with no gene match: 14. This CDR3 comprises 16 residues.